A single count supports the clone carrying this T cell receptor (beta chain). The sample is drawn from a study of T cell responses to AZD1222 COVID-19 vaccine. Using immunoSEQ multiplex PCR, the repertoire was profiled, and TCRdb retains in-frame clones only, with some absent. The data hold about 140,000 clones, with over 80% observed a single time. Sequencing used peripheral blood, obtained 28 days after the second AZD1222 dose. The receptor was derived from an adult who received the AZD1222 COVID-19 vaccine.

The CDR3 DNA sequence: TGTGCCAGCCACTCCGGGACAGGGGTTTCACCCCTCCACTTT. Its translation is CASHSGTGVSPLHF. The chain has TRBV5-6 and TRBJ1-6; TRBD1 aligns across 10 bases. Germline V gives CDR1 SGHDT, CDR2 YYEEEE. V was clipped by 7 bases and J by 9 bases; unmatched bases: 7. This CDR3 contains 14 residues.